This section outlines one T cell receptor beta chain sequence together with its context. This sample was included in a study of blood T cell repertoires in COVID-19. Whole-study context: Samples representing acute and convalescent COVID-19 were sourced from the United States, Italy and Spain. Nucleic acid was either cDNA or gDNA, and it came from T cells, B-cell-depleted T cells, or PBMCs.

As processed by the authors: For nucleated cells, counts were estimated from reference gene primer amplification. Assay: immunoSEQ multiplex PCR; the TCRdb copy retains only in-frame clones and omits some. V and J calls and clone size are those listed in that table; D and trimming were worked out from the DNA. The sample shows 95,000 to 120,000 clones, about 85% of them seen only once. Sequenced: peripheral blood. The receptor was derived from a human donor in a cohort sampled during active COVID-19.

The CDR3 loop is CASSSLAGGDNEQFF. The DNA for the CDR3 is TGTGCCAGCAGTAGCTTAGCGGGGGGGGACAATGAGCAGTTCTTC. The genes are TRBV6-2 or TRBV6-3 and TRBJ2-1; TRBD2 aligns across 11 bases. V gave up 5 bases and J gave up 5 bases; unmatched junction bases: 5. This CDR3 comprises 15 residues. CDR1 is MNHEY and CDR2 is SVGEGT in the germline V gene.